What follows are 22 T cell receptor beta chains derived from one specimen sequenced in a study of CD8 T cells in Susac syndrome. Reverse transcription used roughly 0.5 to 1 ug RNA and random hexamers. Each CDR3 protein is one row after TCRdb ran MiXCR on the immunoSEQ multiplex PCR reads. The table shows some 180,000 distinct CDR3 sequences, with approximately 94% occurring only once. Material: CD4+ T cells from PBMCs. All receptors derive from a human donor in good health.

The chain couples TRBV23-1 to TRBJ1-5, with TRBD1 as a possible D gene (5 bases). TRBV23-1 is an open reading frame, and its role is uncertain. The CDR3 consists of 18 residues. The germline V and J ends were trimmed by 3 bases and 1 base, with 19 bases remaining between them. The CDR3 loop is CASSHGRVGPASNQPQHF. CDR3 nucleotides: TGCGCCAGCAGTCATGGCAGGGTAGGCCCTGCGAGCAATCAGCCCCAGCATTTT.

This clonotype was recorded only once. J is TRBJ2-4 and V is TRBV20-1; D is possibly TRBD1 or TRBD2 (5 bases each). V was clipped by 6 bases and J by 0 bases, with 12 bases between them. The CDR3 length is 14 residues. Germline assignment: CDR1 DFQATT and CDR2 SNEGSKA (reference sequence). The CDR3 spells CSARGVPAKNIQYF. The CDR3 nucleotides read TGCAGTGCCCGGGGCGTGCCAGCCAAAAACATTCAGTACTTC.

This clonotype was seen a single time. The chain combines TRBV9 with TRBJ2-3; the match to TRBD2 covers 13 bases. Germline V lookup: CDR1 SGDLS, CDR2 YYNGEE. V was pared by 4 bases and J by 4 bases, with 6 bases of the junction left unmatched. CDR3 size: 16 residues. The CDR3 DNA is TGTGCCAGCAGCTTTGGACTAGCGGGAGTGGCAGATACGCAGTATTTT. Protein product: CASSFGLAGVADTQYF.

CDR3 protein: CASSQARGLSDLAKNIQYF. For the CDR3, the DNA is TGTGCCAGCAGCCAAGCCAGGGGACTATCCGATTTAGCCAAAAACATTCAGTACTTC. The chain uses TRBV4-2 and TRBJ2-4; maybe TRBD2 (7 bases). Deletions cut 1 base from V and 0 bases from J, with 19 bases between. The CDR3 runs 19 residues. Germline CDR1 and CDR2: LGHNA and YNFKEQ.

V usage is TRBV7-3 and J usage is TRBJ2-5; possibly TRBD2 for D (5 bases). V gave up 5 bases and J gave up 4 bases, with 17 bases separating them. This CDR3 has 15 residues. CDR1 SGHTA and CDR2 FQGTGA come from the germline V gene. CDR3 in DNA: TGTGCCAGCAGCCTCCCCTCAGCGGAAGGAGAGACCCAGTACTTC. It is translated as CASSLPSAEGETQYF.

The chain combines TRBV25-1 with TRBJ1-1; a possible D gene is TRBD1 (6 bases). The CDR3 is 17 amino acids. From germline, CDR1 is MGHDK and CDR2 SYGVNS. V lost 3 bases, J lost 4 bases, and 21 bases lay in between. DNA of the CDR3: TGTGCCAGCAGTGATGTAGACAAGGGGGTGCGATCCACTGAAGCTTTCTTT. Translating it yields CASSDVDKGVRSTEAFF.

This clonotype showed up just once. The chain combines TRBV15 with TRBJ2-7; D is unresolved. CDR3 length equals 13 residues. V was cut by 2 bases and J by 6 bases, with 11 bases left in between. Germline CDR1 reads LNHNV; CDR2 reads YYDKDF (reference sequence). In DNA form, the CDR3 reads TGTGCCACCAGCAGACCGTGGTGGAGCGAGCAGTACTTC. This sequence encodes CATSRPWWSEQYF. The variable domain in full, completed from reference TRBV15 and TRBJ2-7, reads DAMVIQNPRYQVTQFGKPVTLSCSQTLNHNVMYWYQQKSSQAPKLLFHYYDKDFNNEADTPDNFQSRRPNTSFCFLDIRSPGLGDTAMYLCATSRPWWSEQYFGPGTRLTVT.

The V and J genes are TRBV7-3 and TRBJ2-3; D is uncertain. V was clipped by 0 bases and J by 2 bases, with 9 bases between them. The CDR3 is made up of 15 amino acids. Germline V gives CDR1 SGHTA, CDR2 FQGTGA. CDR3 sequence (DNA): TGTGCCAGCAGCTTAACCCCGACGGACACAGATACGCAGTATTTT. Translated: CASSLTPTDTDTQYF.

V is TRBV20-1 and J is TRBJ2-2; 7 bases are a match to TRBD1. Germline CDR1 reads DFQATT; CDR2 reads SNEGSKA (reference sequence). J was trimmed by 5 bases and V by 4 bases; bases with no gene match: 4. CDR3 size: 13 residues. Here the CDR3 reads CSAKDRATGELFF. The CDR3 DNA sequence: TGCAGTGCTAAAGACAGGGCTACCGGGGAGCTGTTTTTT.

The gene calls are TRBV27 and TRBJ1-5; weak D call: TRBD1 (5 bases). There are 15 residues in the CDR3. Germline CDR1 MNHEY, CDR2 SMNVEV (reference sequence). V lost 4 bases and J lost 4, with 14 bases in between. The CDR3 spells CASSWGMDGNQPQHF. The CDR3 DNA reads TGTGCCAGCAGTTGGGGGATGGACGGGAATCAGCCCCAGCATTTT.

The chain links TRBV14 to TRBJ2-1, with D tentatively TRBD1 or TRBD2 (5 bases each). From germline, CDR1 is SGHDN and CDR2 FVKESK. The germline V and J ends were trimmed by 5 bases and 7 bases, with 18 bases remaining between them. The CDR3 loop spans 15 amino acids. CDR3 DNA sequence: TGTGCCAGCAGCGGGAGACAGTTGGGGCGGAATGAGCAGTTCTTC. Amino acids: CASSGRQLGRNEQFF.

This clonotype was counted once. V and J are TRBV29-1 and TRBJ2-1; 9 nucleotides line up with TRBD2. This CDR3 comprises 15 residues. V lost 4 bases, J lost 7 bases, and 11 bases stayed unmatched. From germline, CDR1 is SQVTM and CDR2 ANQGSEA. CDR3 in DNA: TGCAGCGTTGGAGCGGGAGGAGGACACGGGAATGAGCAGTTCTTC. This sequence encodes CSVGAGGGHGNEQFF.

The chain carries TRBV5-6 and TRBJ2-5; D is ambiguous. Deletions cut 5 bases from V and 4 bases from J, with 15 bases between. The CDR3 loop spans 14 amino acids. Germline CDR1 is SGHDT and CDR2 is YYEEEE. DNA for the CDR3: TGTGCCAGCAGTCCAACCACCCATCGAGAGACCCAGTACTTC. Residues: CASSPTTHRETQYF.

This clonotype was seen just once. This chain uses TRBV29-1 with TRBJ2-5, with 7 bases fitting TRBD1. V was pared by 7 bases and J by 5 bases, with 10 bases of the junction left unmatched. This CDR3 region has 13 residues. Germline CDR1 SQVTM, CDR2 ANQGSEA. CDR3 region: CSARQGQGETQYF. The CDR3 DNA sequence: TGCAGCGCCCGACAGGGCCAGGGGGAGACCCAGTACTTC. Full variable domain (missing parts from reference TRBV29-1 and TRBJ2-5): SAVISQKPSRDICQRGTSLTIQCQVDSQVTMMFWYRQQPGQSLTLIATANQGSEATYESGFVIDKFPISRPNLTFSTLTVSNMSPEDSSIYLCSARQGQGETQYFGPGTRLLVL.

For the CDR3, the DNA is TGTGCCAGCAGCCTTTGGACAGGGGAACGCTCCTACGAGCAGTACTTC. It codes for CASSLWTGERSYEQYF. The chain employs TRBV7-9 and TRBJ2-7, with 9 bases matching TRBD1. Germline V lookup: CDR1 SEHNR, CDR2 FQNEAQ (reference sequence). The CDR3 covers 16 residues. Trimming took 5 bases from V and 0 from J; bases not matched to a gene: 8.

CDR3 in DNA: TGTGCCAGCAGCTTATACAGCTATGGCTACACCTTC. Its protein product is CASSLYSYGYTF. The rearrangement links TRBV9 to TRBJ1-2; no definite D call. This CDR3 spans 12 amino acids. V shed 4 bases and J shed 4 bases, with 8 bases lying between them. Germline CDR1 SGDLS, CDR2 YYNGEE.

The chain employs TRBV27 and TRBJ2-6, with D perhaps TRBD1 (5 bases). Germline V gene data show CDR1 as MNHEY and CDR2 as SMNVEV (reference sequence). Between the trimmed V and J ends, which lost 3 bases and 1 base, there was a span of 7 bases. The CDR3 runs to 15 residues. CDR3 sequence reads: CASSLPGSGANVLTF. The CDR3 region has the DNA TGTGCCAGCAGTTTGCCAGGGTCTGGGGCCAACGTCCTGACTTTC.

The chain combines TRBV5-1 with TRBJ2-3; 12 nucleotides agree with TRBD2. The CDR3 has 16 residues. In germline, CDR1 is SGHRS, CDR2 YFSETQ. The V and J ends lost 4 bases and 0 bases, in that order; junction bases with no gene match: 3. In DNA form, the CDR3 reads TGCGCCAGCAGCCGAGGGACTAGCGGGAGCACAGATACGCAGTATTTT. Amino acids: CASSRGTSGSTDTQYF.

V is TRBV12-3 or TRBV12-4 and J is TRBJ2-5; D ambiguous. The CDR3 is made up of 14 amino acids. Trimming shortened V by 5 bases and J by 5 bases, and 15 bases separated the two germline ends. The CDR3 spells CASSAIGRAETQYF. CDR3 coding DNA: TGTGCCAGCAGTGCAATAGGGCGTGCGGAGACCCAGTACTTC.

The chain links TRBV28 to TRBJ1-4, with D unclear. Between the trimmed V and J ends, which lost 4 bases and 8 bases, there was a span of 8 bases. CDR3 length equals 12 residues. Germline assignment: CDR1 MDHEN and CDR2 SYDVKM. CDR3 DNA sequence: TGTGCCAGCAGTTCCCGGTGGGAAAAACTGTTTTTT. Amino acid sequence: CASSSRWEKLFF.

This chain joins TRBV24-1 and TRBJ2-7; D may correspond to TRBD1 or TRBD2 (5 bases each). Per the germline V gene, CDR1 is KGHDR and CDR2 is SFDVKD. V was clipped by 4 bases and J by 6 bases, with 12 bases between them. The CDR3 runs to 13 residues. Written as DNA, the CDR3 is TGTGCCACCAGTGACTCAGGGACCCCCGAGCAGTACTTC. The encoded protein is CATSDSGTPEQYF.

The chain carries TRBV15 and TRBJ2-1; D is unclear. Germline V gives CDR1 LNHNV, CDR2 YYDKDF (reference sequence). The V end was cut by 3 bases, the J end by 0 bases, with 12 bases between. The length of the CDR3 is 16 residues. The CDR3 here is CATSRRPPSSYNEQFF. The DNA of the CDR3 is TGTGCCACCAGCAGGCGACCTCCGAGCTCCTACAATGAGCAGTTCTTC. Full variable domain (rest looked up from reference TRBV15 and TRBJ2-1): DAMVIQNPRYQVTQFGKPVTLSCSQTLNHNVMYWYQQKSSQAPKLLFHYYDKDFNNEADTPDNFQSRRPNTSFCFLDIRSPGLGDTAMYLCATSRRPPSSYNEQFFGPGTRLTVL.